The 9 T cell receptor beta chains given below trace back to one sample, sequenced in a study of shared clonotypes between healthy human individuals. Profiling relied on immunoSEQ multiplex PCR, and the TCRdb table lists in-frame clones only, not all of them. The data contain around 450,000 clones, 79% of them singletons. The specimen sequenced was PBMCs. Source of these receptors: a woman between 35 and 50 years old in good health. Some clones in this sample may be carry-over from other donors' samples.

The V and J genes are TRBV10-1 and TRBJ1-1; no reliable D call. CDR3 length equals 13 residues. The ends were cut back, 5 bases at V and 4 bases at J, with 11 bases in the middle. Germline CDR1 and CDR2: WNHNN and SYGVQD (reference sequence). CDR3 region: CASSLGRGTEAFF. The CDR3, as DNA: TGCGCCAGCAGTCTCGGACGTGGCACTGAAGCTTTCTTT.

The gene calls are TRBV19 and TRBJ2-2; 15 bases align to TRBD2. With 7 bases clipped from V and 1 base from J, the junction kept 4 bases outside the gene matches. Germline V gene sequence: CDR1 LNHDA, CDR2 SQIVND (reference sequence). CDR3 length equals 17 residues. DNA for the CDR3: TGTGCCAGTACTCGGACTAGCGGGAGGGTGAACACCGGGGAGCTGTTTTTT. It specifies CASTRTSGRVNTGELFF.

The chain is built from TRBV9 and TRBJ2-7, with 10 bases identical to TRBD2. Germline V gene data show CDR1 as SGDLS and CDR2 as YYNGEE. The J segment lost 7 bases and the V segment lost 0 bases, leaving 4 bases of the junction unmatched. The CDR3 loop spans 14 amino acids. CDR3 loop: CASSVGGLAREQYF. DNA of the CDR3: TGTGCCAGCAGCGTAGGGGGACTAGCGCGGGAGCAGTACTTC.

The chain employs TRBV5-1 and TRBJ2-1; 9 nucleotides agree with TRBD1. Germline CDR1 is SGHRS and CDR2 is YFSETQ. This CDR3 comprises 16 residues. V lost 0 bases, J lost 7 bases, and 8 bases stayed unmatched. The CDR3 DNA reads as TGCGCCAGCAGCTTGGCCGGGACAGGGAGGTTGAATGAGCAGTTCTTC. Its protein is CASSLAGTGRLNEQFF.

This chain's CDR3 is CASSLSGRAVMNTQYF. The CDR3 DNA reads as TGCGCCAGCAGCTTGAGCGGGAGGGCCGTCATGAATACGCAGTATTTT. The chain employs TRBV5-1 and TRBJ2-3; 10 bases fit TRBD2. Trimming took 1 base from V and 7 from J; bases not matched to a gene: 9. The CDR3 covers 16 residues. Germline loops: CDR1 SGHRS, CDR2 YFSETQ. Complete variable domain (other parts from reference TRBV5-1 and TRBJ2-3): KAGVTQTPRYLIKTRGQQVTLSCSPISGHRSVSWYQQTPGQGLQFLFEYFSETQRNKGNFPGRFSGRQFSNSRSEMNVSTLELGDSALYLCASSLSGRAVMNTQYFGPGTRLTVL.

The V call is TRBV5-1, the J call TRBJ2-5; D call uncertain. This CDR3 has 12 residues. The V end lost 4 bases, the J end lost 5 bases, and 9 bases lay between the germline ends. Germline lookup yields CDR1 SGHRS and CDR2 YFSETQ. DNA of the CDR3: TGCGCCAGCAGCGAGGTGTGGGAGACCCAGTACTTC. This sequence encodes CASSEVWETQYF.

For the CDR3, the DNA is TGCAGCGTTCTCCCAGCGGGAGTATACGAGCAGTACTTC. Protein: CSVLPAGVYEQYF. The rearrangement links TRBV29-1 to TRBJ2-5; TRBD2 matches 8 bases. The DNA end is a closer match to TRBJ2-7, so the J assignment may be wrong. There are 13 residues in the CDR3. The germline CDR1 and CDR2 sequences are SQVTM and ANQGSEA.

This chain uses TRBV10-2 with TRBJ2-1; D is possibly TRBD2 (6 bases). Trimming took off 3 bases at V and 8 bases at J, with 20 bases between the two ends. Germline CDR1 and CDR2: WSHSY and SAAADI. CDR3 length equals 16 residues. CDR3 residues: CASSDPASGRGYEQFF. CDR3 sequence (DNA): TGCGCCAGCAGTGACCCCGCCAGCGGGCGAGGGTATGAGCAGTTCTTC.

The rearrangement joins TRBV28 to TRBJ2-3, with 8 nucleotides matching TRBD1. Per the germline V gene, CDR1 is MDHEN and CDR2 is SYDVKM. Unmatched junction bases numbered 9, after V lost 4 bases and J lost 3 bases. The CDR3 spans 16 residues. CDR3: CASSSYRGLRTDTQYF. The CDR3, as DNA: TGTGCCAGCAGTTCCTACAGGGGGTTGAGGACAGATACGCAGTATTTT.